The clone carrying this TCR beta chain was counted only a few times. Its antigen is as yet unknown. The TCRbeta library incorporated unique molecular identifiers. TCRdb reprocessed the PCR reads via MiXCR and lists one record per CDR3 protein. Of about 600,000 distinct CDR3 sequences listed, roughly 13% were seen once; the top ten hold 2% to 2.5%. The data originate from a study of T-cell reconstitution after alpha-beta-depleted transplantation in children. Notes on the study in general: In some patients, recipient T cells and intrathymic progenitors surviving conditioning explained high day-60 diversity.

The material was PBMCs, mostly from graft donor cells, obtained 360 days after TCRalphabeta/CD19-depleted stem cell transplant. The TCR sequence derives from a male patient under 18 who had a stem cell transplant for acute myeloid leukemia, so the T cells may come from the graft donor.

CDR3 residues: CASSRDHAGKLFF. The CDR3 nucleotides read TGTGCCAGCAGCCGGGATCACGCGGGAAAACTGTTTTTT. V and J are TRBV2 and TRBJ1-4; no clear D gene. Germline CDR1 and CDR2: SNHLY and FYNNEI. The V and J ends lost 6 bases and 10 bases respectively, with 15 bases between them. This CDR3 is 13 amino acids long.